Presented here are 25 T cell receptor beta chains from one specimen sequenced in a study of T cell changes during pregnancy in multiple sclerosis. TCRdb keeps only in-frame clones here, not all; method: immunoSEQ multiplex PCR. The table shows tens of thousands of clones, with just over 90% occurring only once. Sequencing used peripheral blood, obtained in the third trimester of pregnancy. Receptors were obtained from a female donor in good health, enrolled as a control in a pregnancy study.

The chain employs TRBV2 and TRBJ1-4; 9 bases map to TRBD1. V shed 6 bases and J 7 bases; nucleotides not matched to a gene: 3. CDR1 and CDR2 (germline): SNHLY, FYNNEI. The CDR3 totals 13 residues. CDR3 coding DNA: TGTGCCAGCAGGGTGACAGGGGGTGAAAAACTGTTTTTT. Encoded protein: CASRVTGGEKLFF.

About this clone itself: Other DNA sequences of this sample code for an identical CDR3. This sequence joins TRBV7-9 and TRBJ2-7; 8 bases line up with TRBD2. Germline CDR1 reads SEHNR; CDR2 reads FQNEAQ (reference sequence). V trimming: 5 bases; J trimming: 1 base; junction bases outside the gene matches: 4. CDR3 length equals 14 residues. Here the CDR3 DNA reads TGTGCCAGCAGCCTCCGCGGGGGGTCCTACGAGCAGTACTTC. Protein: CASSLRGGSYEQYF.

The gene calls are TRBV4-2 and TRBJ2-5; 14 bases align to TRBD2. The CDR3 runs to 18 residues. CDR1 is LGHNA, CDR2 YNFKEQ, per germline. J gave up 5 bases and V 0 bases, and 8 bases lay outside the gene matches. The CDR3 DNA is TGTGCCAGCAGCCAAGACGCCGGGACTAGCGGGAGTCCGGAGACCCAGTACTTC. It specifies CASSQDAGTSGSPETQYF.

CDR3 in amino acids: CASSGQGTQETQYF. The CDR3 DNA reads as TGTGCCAGCAGTGGACAGGGAACCCAAGAGACCCAGTACTTC. The chain recombines TRBV2 with TRBJ2-5; 7 bases line up with TRBD1. The germline V gene has CDR1 SNHLY and CDR2 FYNNEI. The CDR3 runs 14 residues. Germline trimming cut 4 bases from V and 1 base from J; bases unmatched to any gene: 3.

This chain connects TRBV19 to TRBJ2-3; tentatively, D is TRBD1 (5 bases). V dropped 7 bases and J dropped 7 bases, with 18 bases sitting between them. This CDR3 region has 14 residues. Germline V gene sequence: CDR1 LNHDA, CDR2 SQIVND (reference sequence). This chain's CDR3 is CASNEAGKENTQYF. CDR3 in DNA: TGTGCCAGTAACGAGGCAGGGAAAGAAAATACGCAGTATTTT.

This clone was seen once. This chain connects TRBV5-6 to TRBJ2-7; no clear D. The CDR3 is 13 residues long. Germline values: CDR1 SGHDT, CDR2 YYEEEE. Trimming took 1 base from V and 3 from J, leaving 8 bases between them. CDR3 loop: CASSLQSVYEQYF. In DNA, the CDR3 is TGTGCCAGCAGCTTGCAGTCAGTCTACGAGCAGTACTTC.

V is TRBV25-1 and J is TRBJ2-7, with 12 positions matching TRBD2. Germline lookup yields CDR1 MGHDK and CDR2 SYGVNS. After removal of 3 bases from V and 3 bases from J, the junction contained 6 bases not matched to a gene. The CDR3 length is 16 residues. The CDR3 coding sequence is TGTGCCAGCAGTGACGGGCTAGCGGGAGGGCGCTACGAGCAGTACTTC. Its translation is CASSDGLAGGRYEQYF.

The chain employs TRBV10-2 and TRBJ2-3; 8 positions match TRBD2. CDR1 is WSHSY and CDR2 is SAAADI in the germline V gene. J lost 2 bases, V lost 4 bases, and 5 bases had no gene match. This CDR3 spans 15 amino acids. CDR3 nucleotide sequence: TGCGCCAGCAGTGCCACTAGCGGCCTCACAGATACGCAGTATTTT. Translation gives CASSATSGLTDTQYF.

The chain's CDR3 is CASSGQAPYEQYF. The DNA of the CDR3 is TGTGCCAGCAGTGGGCAGGCCCCCTACGAGCAGTACTTC. This chain joins TRBV25-1 and TRBJ2-7, with no clear D. The CDR3 sequence is 13 residues long. Per the germline V gene, CDR1 is MGHDK and CDR2 is SYGVNS. Trimming cost V 4 bases and J 2 bases, with 9 bases left between them.

The chain joins TRBV30 to TRBJ1-3; 7 positions agree with TRBD1. This CDR3 spans 13 amino acids. Germline V lookup: CDR1 GTSNPN, CDR2 SVGIG (reference sequence). Trimming at V came to 3 bases and at J to 9 bases, leaving 8 bases not matched to a gene. CDR3 sequence (DNA): TGTGCCTGGAGCGTGACAGGGTCTGGCACCATATATTTT. Its protein product is CAWSVTGSGTIYF.

V gene TRBV19 combines with J gene TRBJ2-7, with no clear D. The V gene lost 5 bases and the J gene lost 2 bases, with 10 bases spanning the gap. The germline CDR1 and CDR2 sequences are LNHDA and SQIVND (reference sequence). The CDR3 is 13 residues long. CDR3 nucleotide sequence: TGTGCCAGTAGTCTGACATATACCTACGAGCAGTACTTC. It encodes CASSLTYTYEQYF.

V usage is TRBV28 and J usage is TRBJ1-4, with 8 bases identical to TRBD1. Germline V gives CDR1 MDHEN, CDR2 SYDVKM. CDR3 size: 12 residues. Trimming removed 8 bases from V and 7 bases from J; junction bases left unmatched: 3. The CDR3 bases are TGTGCCAGCGGACAGGGCACTGAAAAACTGTTTTTT. Its translation is CASGQGTEKLFF. The variable domain in full, completed from reference TRBV28 and TRBJ1-4, reads DVKVTQSSRYLVKRTGEKVFLECVQDMDHENMFWYRQDPGLGLRLIYFSYDVKMKEKGDIPEGYSVSREKKERFSLILESASTNQTSMYLCASGQGTEKLFFGSGTQLSVL.

The chain combines TRBV19 with TRBJ1-2; TRBD1 matches 8 bases. The germline CDR1 and CDR2 sequences are LNHDA and SQIVND (reference sequence). The V segment lost 4 bases and the J segment 1 base; nucleotides outside the gene matches: 11. The CDR3 length is 17 residues. CDR3 sequence reads: CASSRGSGTGDNYGYTF. In DNA form, the CDR3 reads TGTGCCAGTAGTAGGGGATCCGGGACAGGAGATAACTATGGCTACACCTTC.

V is TRBV19 and J is TRBJ2-7; no clear D. Trimming left V 3 bases short and J 0 bases short, with 12 bases between. This CDR3 has 15 amino acids. Germline values: CDR1 LNHDA, CDR2 SQIVND (reference sequence). The CDR3 region is CASSMSSAVSYEQYF. In DNA, the CDR3 is TGTGCCAGTAGTATGTCGTCGGCGGTCTCCTACGAGCAGTACTTC.

V gene TRBV2 combines with J gene TRBJ2-3, with D possibly being TRBD2 (6 bases). The CDR3 covers 13 residues. Germline CDR1 reads SNHLY; CDR2 reads FYNNEI. V lost 4 bases and J lost 1, with 6 bases in between. The CDR3 DNA reads as TGTGCCAGCAGTGGGAGGGGCACAGATACGCAGTATTTT. It yields the protein CASSGRGTDTQYF.

This chain connects TRBV5-1 to TRBJ1-2, with 9 bases matching TRBD1. The CDR3 totals 14 residues. Germline-derived CDR1 and CDR2 are SGHRS and YFSETQ. V lost 3 bases, J lost 3 bases, and 3 bases stayed unmatched. CDR3 DNA sequence: TGCGCCAGCAGCTACACAGGGGGCGACTATGGCTACACCTTC. Protein product: CASSYTGGDYGYTF.

This chain links TRBV5-1 with TRBJ2-1, with D perhaps matching TRBD2 (5 bases). The germline V gene has CDR1 SGHRS and CDR2 YFSETQ. This CDR3 is built from 17 residues. With 0 bases removed from V and 0 bases from J, the gap between germline ends came to 13 bases. CDR3 sequence (DNA): TGCGCCAGCAGCTTGGAAAGTCCTGGGAGCTCCTACAATGAGCAGTTCTTC. Translation: CASSLESPGSSYNEQFF.

In its sample, this clone was seen a few times. J is TRBJ2-7 and V is TRBV2; TRBD2 agrees at 8 bases. The CDR3 extends over 14 amino acids. Germline lookup yields CDR1 SNHLY and CDR2 FYNNEI. J was trimmed by 5 bases and V by 3 bases; bases with no gene match: 6. As DNA, the CDR3 is TGTGCCAGCAGTGATCCGGGAGGGTTGGACGAGCAGTACTTC. Residues: CASSDPGGLDEQYF.

This CDR3 is CASSYDESSYEQYF. DNA for the CDR3: TGTGCCAGCAGTTACGATGAGAGCTCCTACGAGCAGTACTTC. The chain joins TRBV6-5 to TRBJ2-7; unclear D gene. Between the trimmed V and J ends, which lost 2 bases and 0 bases, there was a span of 8 bases. The CDR3 length is 14 residues. CDR1 and CDR2 (germline): MNHEY, SVGAGI.

This chain uses TRBV5-6 with TRBJ2-1, with unresolved D. V lost 2 bases and J 12 bases, leaving 15 bases between the germline ends. CDR3 size: 13 residues. Germline V gene data show CDR1 as SGHDT and CDR2 as YYEEEE. The CDR3 loop is CASSLDFSPGQFF. For the CDR3, the DNA is TGTGCCAGCAGCTTAGACTTTTCCCCGGGGCAGTTCTTC.

The V and J genes are TRBV2 and TRBJ2-3; 11 positions match TRBD2. The CDR3 length is 16 residues. The V gene's germline CDR1 is SNHLY and CDR2 FYNNEI. After removal of 5 bases from V and 4 bases from J, the junction contained 8 bases not matched to a gene. The CDR3 reads CASSLAGGRGPDTQYF. CDR3 in DNA: TGTGCCAGCAGTCTAGCGGGAGGACGAGGGCCAGATACGCAGTATTTT.

This sequence joins TRBV28 and TRBJ2-5, with D perhaps TRBD1 (6 bases). Germline V gene sequence: CDR1 MDHEN, CDR2 SYDVKM. This CDR3 comprises 14 residues. With 6 bases removed from V and 5 bases from J, the gap between germline ends came to 16 bases. The CDR3 sequence: CASRTGPRRETQYF. For the CDR3, the DNA is TGTGCCAGCAGGACAGGCCCCCGGAGGGAGACCCAGTACTTC.

Regarding this clone: The sample contains more than one DNA sequence encoding this CDR3. This sequence joins TRBV5-1 and TRBJ2-3; 9 nucleotides agree with TRBD2. Germline CDR1 is SGHRS and CDR2 is YFSETQ. There are 15 residues in the CDR3. V was clipped by 2 bases and J by 1 base; unmatched bases: 2. CDR3 in amino acids: CASSFSGGGTDTQYF. CDR3 coding DNA: TGCGCCAGCAGCTTTAGCGGGGGTGGCACAGATACGCAGTATTTT.

The chain joins TRBV6-1 to TRBJ1-5, with 10 bases identical to TRBD1. The CDR3 is 15 amino acids. Germline CDR1 MNHNS, CDR2 SASEGT. Trimming removed 7 bases from V and 5 bases from J; junction bases left unmatched: 8. CDR3: CASTPGQGMDQPQHF. The CDR3 nucleotides are TGTGCCAGCACACCGGGACAGGGGATGGATCAGCCCCAGCATTTT.

This chain links TRBV4-1 with TRBJ2-7, with TRBD1 identical over 7 bases. Germline V gene data show CDR1 as MGHRA and CDR2 as YSYEKL. V trimming: 0 bases; J trimming: 2 bases; junction bases outside the gene matches: 4. This CDR3 is built from 15 residues. CDR3 sequence: CASSQDRQGAYEQYF. The CDR3 DNA sequence: TGCGCCAGCAGCCAAGATCGACAGGGTGCCTACGAGCAGTACTTC.